This TCR beta chain was profiled in a study of T cell responses to AZD1222 COVID-19 vaccine. The study's findings and limits: Along spike, vaccine-associated CD4 TCRs were found throughout, with dominance at 160-218 and 743-854. Spike-specific TCR breadth and depth rose after two AZD1222 doses. Recipients of AZD1222 seropositive at baseline numbered only five or six.

Data came from immunoSEQ multiplex PCR; TCRdb stores just in-frame clones and leaves some out. The sample shows about 130,000 clones, roughly 91% of them seen only once. In regard to this clone: Its specificity is not known.

The CDR3 runs 14 residues. Germline CDR1 is GTSNPN and CDR2 is SVGIG (reference sequence). Trimming pared 4 bases from V and 2 bases from J, leaving 14 bases between. Source: peripheral blood, taken 28 days after the second AZD1222 dose. This clonotype originated in an adult who received the AZD1222 COVID-19 vaccine. This chain links TRBV30 with TRBJ1-1, with D uncertain. CDR3 DNA: TGTGCCTGGAAGGGTGGCCAGGCCAACACTGAAGCTTTCTTT. Amino acids: CAWKGGQANTEAFF.